This T cell receptor (beta chain) stems from a study of T cell responses to AZD1222 COVID-19 vaccine. About the study: Pooled samples include second doses given at about 4 or 12 weeks.

Libraries were prepared by immunoSEQ multiplex PCR; TCRdb keeps only in-frame clonotypes and omits some of them. The repertoire includes 150,000 or so clones, roughly 92% of them detected once, and around 2.3% sits in the top ten. Study outcomes and limitations: There were mostly white British donors and more females than males, and clonal diversity was possibly underestimated. After the peak T cell response, and only then, were repertoires sampled. AZD1222 recipients seropositive at baseline numbered only five to seven.

As to this clone: The antigen is unknown.

This material consisted of peripheral blood, taken on day 0 of AZD1222 vaccination. The sequence came from an adult in good health.

The chain's CDR3 is CASSQKTVSGELFF. The CDR3 DNA sequence: TGTGCCAGCAGCCAGAAGACAGTATCCGGGGAGCTGTTTTTT. The chain combines TRBV5-4 with TRBJ2-2; D is possibly TRBD1 (5 bases). The CDR3 totals 14 residues. Between the trimmed V and J ends, which lost 4 bases and 6 bases, there was a span of 13 bases. Germline-derived CDR1 and CDR2 are SGHNT and YYREEE (reference sequence).